The 19 T cell receptor beta chains in this list originate from one sample, sequenced in a study of tumor-infiltrating lymphocytes in oesophageal squamous cell carcinoma. TCRdb fed the PCR reads into MiXCR, producing one record per CDR3 protein. The data contain 23,000 or so distinct CDR3 sequences, over 30% of them seen just once; the ten biggest clones take up about 18%. What was sequenced was esophageal tumor tissue. The receptors derive from a female donor with esophageal squamous cell carcinoma.

This clonotype was picked up many times. The chain uses TRBV7-2 and TRBJ2-2; D possibly matches TRBD1 or TRBD2 (6 bases each). V lost 4 bases, J lost 6 bases, and 12 bases lay in between. This CDR3 is 14 amino acids long. Germline CDR1 and CDR2: SGHTA and FQGNSA. CDR3 residues: CASSSVGGSGELFF. The CDR3 region has the DNA TGTGCCAGCAGCTCCGTAGGGGGGTCCGGGGAGCTGTTTTTT. Based on the CDR3 plus reference TRBV7-2 and TRBJ2-2, the full variable domain is GAGVSQSPSNKVTEKGKDVELRCDPISGHTALYWYRQSLGQGLEFLIYFQGNSAPDKSGLPSDRFSAERTGGSVSTLTIQRTQQEDSAVYLCASSSVGGSGELFFGEGSRLTVL.

J is TRBJ2-5 and V is TRBV7-6; weak D call: TRBD2 (6 bases). Germline CDR1 SGHVS, CDR2 FNYEAQ. This CDR3 region has 12 residues. CDR3 in amino acids: CASGRSWETQYF. CDR3 in DNA: TGTGCTAGCGGACGTTCCTGGGAGACCCAGTACTTC.

The genes are TRBV7-3 and TRBJ2-1, with D perhaps TRBD2 (6 bases). Trimming cost V 2 bases and J 5 bases, with 13 bases left between them. This CDR3 is built from 15 residues. Germline CDR1 SGHTA, CDR2 FQGTGA. The CDR3 DNA reads TGTGCCAGCAGCTTATCTCTAGCGTGGGACAATGAGCAGTTCTTC. Its protein product is CASSLSLAWDNEQFF.

This clonotype is labeled medium-sized. This chain joins TRBV7-2 and TRBJ2-5; TRBD2 matches 11 bases. CDR1 and CDR2 (germline): SGHTA, FQGNSA. Germline trimming cut 2 bases from V and 4 bases from J; bases unmatched to any gene: 3. The CDR3 totals 15 residues. The DNA of the CDR3 is TGTGCCAGCAGCTTAACTAGCGGGAGTCTAGAGACCCAGTACTTC. Translation gives CASSLTSGSLETQYF.

At least ten counts were recorded for this clonotype. The genes are TRBV18 and TRBJ1-4, with D perhaps TRBD1 (5 bases). Trimming stripped 5 bases from V and 0 bases from J, with 19 bases between. The CDR3 is made up of 18 amino acids. CDR1 is KGHSH, CDR2 LQKENI, per germline. This chain's CDR3 is CASSILGPGRTTNEKLFF. The CDR3 region has the DNA TGTGCCAGCTCAATACTCGGCCCGGGACGGACAACTAATGAAAAACTGTTTTTT.

Comments on this clonotype: The CDR3 ends on some other residue instead of the conserved phenylalanine or tryptophan, so this is likely a read error. No DNA is shown, since the ends of the CDR3 on it are uncertain; the CDR3 is the one TCRdb lists. The genes are TRBV7-6 and TRBJ2-7; the table's D call, TRBD1, has no DNA check behind it. The germline V gene encodes CDR1 SGHVS and CDR2 FNYEAQ. The length of the CDR3 is 18 amino acids, counting both ends. This CDR3 is CASSLGTGGWNYGYTFGS.

This chain uses TRBV7-8 with TRBJ2-7; D remains ambiguous. The J call may be in error: the DNA end matches TRBJ2-5 better. This CDR3 is built from 13 residues. From germline, CDR1 is SGHVS and CDR2 FQNEAQ. The CDR3 coding sequence is TGTGCCAGCAGGGTGGGGTTTTATGAGACCCAGTACTTC. It encodes CASRVGFYETQYF.

This clonotype was detected ten times or more. The chain has TRBV19 and TRBJ1-1; D call uncertain. CDR3 length: 11 amino acids. In germline, CDR1 is LNHDA, CDR2 SQIVND (reference sequence). Trimming stripped 3 bases from V and 8 bases from J, with 7 bases between. The CDR3 coding sequence is TGTGCCAGTAGTATTTGGCGGGAAGCTTTCTTT. Translating it yields CASSIWREAFF.

The chain carries TRBV2 and TRBJ2-7; D is possibly TRBD2 (5 bases). CDR1 SNHLY and CDR2 FYNNEI come from the germline V gene. Trimming removed 4 bases at V and 3 bases at J, with 13 bases between. This CDR3 has 14 amino acids. The CDR3: CASSVDGKGYEQYF. As DNA, the CDR3 is TGTGCCAGCAGTGTAGACGGGAAAGGCTACGAGCAGTACTTC.

On this clonotype: Just one base apart from a much larger clone, this may be a read error. The chain has TRBV4-2 and TRBJ1-1; D is perhaps TRBD1 (6 bases). The CDR3 runs to 14 residues. CDR1 is LGHNA, CDR2 YNFKEQ, per germline. The CDR3 loop is CVSSQWGLGTEAFF. CDR3 nucleotides: TGTGTCAGCAGCCAATGGGGGCTGGGGACTGAAGCTTTCTTT.

As for this clonotype: With a much larger clone just one base away, this may be a read error. V gene TRBV9 combines with J gene TRBJ2-1; 11 bases match TRBD1. The last part of the DNA fits TRBJ1-2 better; the J call may be wrong. The CDR3 spans 14 residues. Germline assignment: CDR1 SGDLS and CDR2 YYNGEE. CDR3 residues: CAGSQGQGAYGYTF. The CDR3 DNA reads TGTGCCGGCAGCCAAGGACAGGGGGCTTATGGCTACACCTTC.

Points on this clonotype: Because it lacks the conserved phenylalanine or tryptophan at the end, this CDR3 is likely a read error. It is unclear where the CDR3 begins or ends on the DNA, so no DNA is shown, and the CDR3 is as TCRdb lists it. The chain has TRBV28 and TRBJ2-5; the D segment call TRBD1 is taken from the table without a DNA check. Per the germline V gene, CDR1 is MDHEN and CDR2 is SYDVKM. The CDR3 length equals 18 residues, ends included. This CDR3 reads CASSLGSRGQYYGYTFGS.

With regard to this clonotype: It may be a read error: a sequence one base away is much more abundant. As DNA, the CDR3 is TGTGCCAGCAGTTTCACTTGGGGGTTTTATGGCTACACCTTC. This gives the protein CASSFTWGFYGYTF. The chain employs TRBV28 and TRBJ1-2; D might be TRBD1 (5 bases). Trimming stripped 3 bases from V and 5 bases from J, with 13 bases between. CDR3 length equals 14 residues. CDR1 MDHEN and CDR2 SYDVKM come from the germline V gene.

This clonotype turned up a few times. The rearrangement joins TRBV20-1 to TRBJ1-2; D ambiguous. Germline CDR1 DFQATT, CDR2 SNEGSKA (reference sequence). The germline V and J ends were trimmed by 0 bases and 1 base, with 6 bases remaining between them. CDR3 length: 13 residues. The CDR3 nucleotides read TGCAGTGCTAGAGATAGCCATAACTATGGCTACACCTTC. It codes for CSARDSHNYGYTF.

This clonotype was seen a few times. The chain is built from TRBV9 and TRBJ2-4; perhaps TRBD1 as D (7 bases). The J call may be in error: the DNA end matches TRBJ2-7 better. There are 18 residues in the CDR3. Germline lookup yields CDR1 SGDLS and CDR2 YYNGEE. The CDR3 DNA reads TGTGCCAGCAGCACCATTCGACAGGGACTCCGACGGCCCTACGAGCAGTACTTC. This encodes CASSTIRQGLRRPYEQYF.

The rearrangement links TRBV28 to TRBJ2-1, with D possibly matching TRBD1 (6 bases). This CDR3 has 17 amino acids. CDR1 is MDHEN, CDR2 SYDVKM, per germline. Trimming took off 2 bases at V and 10 bases at J, with 24 bases between the two ends. The DNA for the CDR3 is TGTGCCAGCAGTTTAGGAATTAAGGGGGAAGTAAACTACGAGCAGTTCTTC. This codes for CASSLGIKGEVNYEQFF.

This clonotype appeared many times. This chain's CDR3 is CASSLGGVDYNEQFF. CDR3 DNA sequence: TGTGCCAGCAGTTTAGGGGGCGTGGACTACAATGAGCAGTTCTTC. The rearrangement joins TRBV6-1 to TRBJ2-1; the match to TRBD1 covers 7 bases. This CDR3 comprises 15 residues. In germline, CDR1 is MNHNS, CDR2 SASEGT. V shed 5 bases and J 3 bases; nucleotides not matched to a gene: 7.

This chain connects TRBV7-6 to TRBJ2-1, with 10 bases fitting TRBD2. The germline gives CDR1 SGHVS, CDR2 FNYEAQ. The length of the CDR3 is 18 residues. V dropped 2 bases and J dropped 5; count of bases not matched to a gene: 12. The DNA for the CDR3 is TGTGCCAGCAGCTTAAGGGCTCCCCCTAGCGGGAGAAACAATGAGCAGTTCTTC. This sequence encodes CASSLRAPPSGRNNEQFF.

This clonotype is large. The CDR3 bases are TGTGCCAGCAGCCTGGGACAGGGGAGCTATGGCTACACCTTC. Translation gives CASSLGQGSYGYTF. This rearrangement joins TRBV7-2 to TRBJ1-2; 10 bases match TRBD1. The CDR3 is 14 amino acids. Unmatched junction bases numbered 4, after V lost 5 bases and J lost 4 bases. Looked up from germline, CDR1 is SGHTA and CDR2 is FQGNSA.